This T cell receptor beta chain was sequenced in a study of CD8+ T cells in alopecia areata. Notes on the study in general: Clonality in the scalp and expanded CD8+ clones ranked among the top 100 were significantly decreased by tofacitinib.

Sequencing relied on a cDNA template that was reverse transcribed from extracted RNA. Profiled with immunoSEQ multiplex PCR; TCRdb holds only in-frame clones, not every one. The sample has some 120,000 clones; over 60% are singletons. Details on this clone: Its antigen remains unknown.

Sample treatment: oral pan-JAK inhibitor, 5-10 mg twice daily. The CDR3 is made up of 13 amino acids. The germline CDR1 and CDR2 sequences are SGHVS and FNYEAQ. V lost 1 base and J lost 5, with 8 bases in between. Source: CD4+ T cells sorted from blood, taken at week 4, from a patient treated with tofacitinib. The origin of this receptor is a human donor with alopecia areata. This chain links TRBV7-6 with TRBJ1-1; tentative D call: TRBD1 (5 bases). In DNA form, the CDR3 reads TGTGCCAGCAGCTTAGGGGAGGGGACTGAAGCTTTCTTT. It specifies CASSLGEGTEAFF.